The 18 T cell receptor beta chains given below trace back to one sample, sequenced in a study of T cells in Graves' hyperthyroidism and ophthalmopathy. Amplified TCR beta CDR3 regions came from RNA transcripts. In the first-round RT-PCR of the TCR CDR3, the HTBI primer set was used. TCRdb reprocessed the multiplex PCR reads via MiXCR and lists one record per CDR3 protein. The table shows 250,000 to 300,000 distinct CDR3 sequences, with about 14% occurring only once. Sequencing used blood. The source is a woman aged 25-40 years with Graves' hyperthyroidism that later progressed to Graves' ophthalmopathy.

In this sample, this clonotype turned up a few times. The genes are TRBV7-2 and TRBJ1-2, with TRBD1 as a possible D gene (5 bases). Germline CDR1 and CDR2: SGHTA and FQGNSA. V lost 2 bases to trimming and J lost 8 bases, with 12 bases between them. This CDR3 is 13 amino acids long. The CDR3 sequence: CASSLWGSGGYTF. In nucleotides, the CDR3 is TGTGCCAGCAGCTTATGGGGTTCAGGGGGCTACACCTTC. Together with reference TRBV7-2 and TRBJ1-2, the CDR3 gives the full variable domain: GAGVSQSPSNKVTEKGKDVELRCDPISGHTALYWYRQSLGQGLEFLIYFQGNSAPDKSGLPSDRFSAERTGGSVSTLTIQRTQQEDSAVYLCASSLWGSGGYTFGSGTRLTVV.

The sample holds many counts of this clonotype. The chain links TRBV12-3 or TRBV12-4 to TRBJ1-2; TRBD1 might be the D (5 bases). This CDR3 is 15 amino acids long. Trimming took 1 base from V and 7 from J, leaving 16 bases between them. This CDR3 is CASSLVGAKGGGYTF. CDR3 nucleotide sequence: TGTGCCAGCAGTTTAGTAGGGGCTAAGGGAGGTGGCTACACCTTC.

This clonotype was counted many times. The chain is built from TRBV5-1 and TRBJ1-1; D gene unclear. In germline, CDR1 is SGHRS, CDR2 YFSETQ. V lost 0 bases and J lost 0, with 12 bases in between. This CDR3 has 16 residues. The CDR3 reads CASSLEPRGMNTEAFF. The CDR3 coding sequence is TGCGCCAGCAGCTTGGAACCTCGGGGAATGAACACTGAAGCTTTCTTT.

This clonotype was observed at least ten times. At one end the junction does not follow the germline gene, possibly because of a read error. This chain connects TRBV7-9 to TRBJ2-7, with D possibly matching TRBD2 (5 bases). This CDR3 is built from 14 residues. Germline CDR1 is SEHNR and CDR2 is FQNEAQ (reference sequence). The CDR3 here is CASSFEGSSYEQYF. The CDR3, as DNA: TGCGCCAGCAGCTTCGAGGGTAGTTCCTACGAGCAGTACTTC.

This clonotype has at least ten counts. The CDR3 DNA reads as TGCAGTGCTCTACTAGCAGATCAAGAGACCCAGTACTTC. As protein: CSALLADQETQYF. This rearrangement joins TRBV20-1 to TRBJ2-5; D is perhaps TRBD2 (6 bases). The V end lost 5 bases, the J end lost 2 bases, and 12 bases lay between the germline ends. CDR3 length: 13 amino acids. Germline-derived CDR1 and CDR2 are DFQATT and SNEGSKA (reference sequence).

This clonotype was seen only a few times. Here the CDR3 reads CASSHDRGQTGELFF. CDR3 coding DNA: TGCGCCAGCAGCCACGACAGGGGGCAGACCGGGGAGCTGTTTTTT. The rearrangement uses TRBV4-3 and TRBJ2-2; the match to TRBD1 covers 10 bases. Germline CDR1 is LGHNA and CDR2 is YSLEER. J lost 5 bases, V lost 3 bases, and 3 bases had no gene match. This CDR3 is 15 amino acids long.

This clonotype was found many times. V is TRBV13 and J is TRBJ2-7, with D maybe TRBD2 (6 bases). The CDR3 covers 14 residues. The ends were cut back, 5 bases at V and 3 bases at J, with 14 bases in the middle. The germline gives CDR1 PRHDT, CDR2 FYEKMQ (reference sequence). For the CDR3, the DNA is TGTGCCAGCAGCGACGGGACTGCGAGCTACGAGCAGTACTTC. Translating it yields CASSDGTASYEQYF.

This clonotype was detected ten times or more. The rearrangement joins TRBV7-8 to TRBJ2-1; D is ambiguous. Germline V gives CDR1 SGHVS, CDR2 FQNEAQ. Deletions cut 2 bases from V and 9 bases from J, with 8 bases between. CDR3 length: 12 amino acids. The CDR3 is CASSLIATEQFF. The CDR3, as DNA: TGTGCCAGCAGCTTAATTGCCACTGAGCAGTTCTTC.

This clonotype was seen many times. The chain joins TRBV5-1 to TRBJ2-7, with a tentative D call TRBD1 (6 bases). The CDR3 totals 13 residues. The germline V and J ends were trimmed by 8 bases and 3 bases, with 15 bases remaining between them. CDR1 is SGHRS and CDR2 is YFSETQ in the germline V gene. The DNA for the CDR3 is TGCGCCAGTTCAGGGGTCCCGGACTACGAGCAGTACTTC. It encodes CASSGVPDYEQYF.

Turning to this clonotype: Given a much more abundant clone one base away, this may be a read error. CDR3 region: CASRVLGSTDTQYF. The CDR3 DNA reads TGTGCCAGCAGGGTCCTAGGAAGCACAGATACGCAGTATTTT. This sequence joins TRBV7-2 and TRBJ2-3; D is ambiguous. Per the germline V gene, CDR1 is SGHTA and CDR2 is FQGNSA. V was pared by 6 bases and J by 0 bases, with 10 bases between. This CDR3 has 14 residues. Looking up the rest from reference TRBV7-2 and TRBJ2-3 gives the full variable domain: GAGVSQSPSNKVTEKGKDVELRCDPISGHTALYWYRQSLGQGLEFLIYFQGNSAPDKSGLPSDRFSAERTGGSVSTLTIQRTQQEDSAVYLCASRVLGSTDTQYFGPGTRLTVL.

The V and J genes are TRBV19 and TRBJ2-2; 10 nucleotides agree with TRBD2. Trimming removed 6 bases from V and 6 bases from J; junction bases left unmatched: 4. This CDR3 has 14 residues. Germline CDR1 is LNHDA and CDR2 is SQIVND (reference sequence). In DNA form, the CDR3 reads TGTGCCAGTAGACGCCTAGCGGGAGCCGGGGAGCTGTTTTTT. This encodes CASRRLAGAGELFF. Complete variable domain (other parts from reference TRBV19 and TRBJ2-2): DGGITQSPKYLFRKEGQNVTLSCEQNLNHDAMYWYRQDPGQGLRLIYYSQIVNDFQKGDIAEGYSVSREKKESFPLTVTSAQKNPTAFYLCASRRLAGAGELFFGEGSRLTVL.

The chain links TRBV19 to TRBJ2-5; 13 nucleotides match TRBD2. J was trimmed by 5 bases and V by 9 bases; bases with no gene match: 6. Germline V lookup: CDR1 LNHDA, CDR2 SQIVND (reference sequence). The CDR3 length is 14 residues. CDR3 loop: CASQGLAGVETQYF. CDR3 DNA: TGTGCCAGCCAAGGACTAGCGGGAGTTGAGACCCAGTACTTC.

V gene TRBV28 combines with J gene TRBJ1-2; D might be TRBD1 (6 bases). The V gene's germline CDR1 is MDHEN and CDR2 SYDVKM. Trimming pared 7 bases from V and 4 bases from J, leaving 25 bases between. The CDR3 is 17 amino acids. CDR3 DNA: TGTGCCAGCAAGGTCTGGGACACAATGACGGACCTCTATGGCTACACCTTC. This translates into CASKVWDTMTDLYGYTF.

This clonotype was observed a handful of times. The chain uses TRBV28 and TRBJ1-2, with a weak D call TRBD1 (6 bases). Germline-derived CDR1 and CDR2 are MDHEN and SYDVKM. Trimming shortened V by 7 bases and J by 8 bases, and 17 bases separated the two germline ends. This CDR3 spans 13 amino acids. In DNA, the CDR3 is TGTGCCAGCATCTGGCGGGGGGCGGGGGGCTACACCTTC. This gives the protein CASIWRGAGGYTF.

This clonotype came up a few times. The rearrangement joins TRBV5-5 to TRBJ2-2, with D unclear. The germline gives CDR1 SGHKS, CDR2 YYEKEE (reference sequence). The CDR3 contains 17 residues. Between the trimmed V and J ends, which lost 7 bases and 3 bases, there was a span of 22 bases. The CDR3 sequence: CASGKEIIGGYTGELFF. The DNA for the CDR3 is TGTGCCAGCGGAAAAGAGATTATCGGCGGATACACCGGGGAGCTGTTTTTT.

This clonotype came up many times. The rearrangement links TRBV2 to TRBJ2-1, with 10 bases identical to TRBD1. The CDR3 is made up of 15 amino acids. Germline trimming cut 6 bases from V and 4 bases from J; bases unmatched to any gene: 6. The germline V gene encodes CDR1 SNHLY and CDR2 FYNNEI. The CDR3 here is CASRRTGGKYNEQFF. The DNA of the CDR3 is TGTGCCAGCAGAAGGACAGGGGGTAAATACAATGAGCAGTTCTTC.

This clonotype showed up many times. The chain joins TRBV13 to TRBJ1-1; 11 positions agree with TRBD1. This CDR3 is 22 amino acids long. V gave up 2 bases and J gave up 4 bases; unmatched junction bases: 24. Germline V gives CDR1 PRHDT, CDR2 FYEKMQ (reference sequence). The CDR3 coding sequence is TGTGCCAGCAGCTTAACCCCCGGCACCGGGACAGGGGGAACGATATGGTTCACTGAAGCTTTCTTT. As protein: CASSLTPGTGTGGTIWFTEAFF.

This clonotype was seen at least ten times. The V gene is TRBV11-2, the J gene TRBJ2-7; 8 bases match TRBD2. The CDR3 spans 15 residues. Germline lookup yields CDR1 SGHAT and CDR2 FQNNGV. After removal of 3 bases from V and 3 bases from J, the junction contained 7 bases not matched to a gene. CDR3 bases: TGTGCCAGCAGCTTTTTAGGCGGGGGGAACTACGAGCAGTACTTC. Its translation: CASSFLGGGNYEQYF.